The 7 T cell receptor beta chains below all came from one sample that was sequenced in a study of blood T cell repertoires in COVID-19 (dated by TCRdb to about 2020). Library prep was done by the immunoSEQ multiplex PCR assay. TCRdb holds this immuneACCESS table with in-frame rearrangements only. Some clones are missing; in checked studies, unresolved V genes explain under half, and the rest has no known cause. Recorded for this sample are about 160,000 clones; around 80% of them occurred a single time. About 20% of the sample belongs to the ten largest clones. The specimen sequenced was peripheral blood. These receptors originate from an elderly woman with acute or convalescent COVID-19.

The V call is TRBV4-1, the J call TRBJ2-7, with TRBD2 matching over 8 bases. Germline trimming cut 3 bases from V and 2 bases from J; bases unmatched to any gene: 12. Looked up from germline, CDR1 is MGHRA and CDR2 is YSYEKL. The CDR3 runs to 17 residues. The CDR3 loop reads CASSHVAGQSYTYEQYF. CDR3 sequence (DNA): TGCGCCAGCAGCCACGTAGCGGGACAATCCTACACCTACGAGCAGTACTTC.

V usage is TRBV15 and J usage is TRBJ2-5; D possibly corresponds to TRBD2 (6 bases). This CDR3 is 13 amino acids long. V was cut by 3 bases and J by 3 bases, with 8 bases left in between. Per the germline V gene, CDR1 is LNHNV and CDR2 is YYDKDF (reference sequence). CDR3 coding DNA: TGTGCCACCAGCAGGGGACTTAAAGAGACCCAGTACTTC. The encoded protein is CATSRGLKETQYF. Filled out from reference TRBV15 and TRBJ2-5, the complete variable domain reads DAMVIQNPRYQVTQFGKPVTLSCSQTLNHNVMYWYQQKSSQAPKLLFHYYDKDFNNEADTPDNFQSRRPNTSFCFLDIRSPGLGDTAMYLCATSRGLKETQYFGPGTRLLVL.

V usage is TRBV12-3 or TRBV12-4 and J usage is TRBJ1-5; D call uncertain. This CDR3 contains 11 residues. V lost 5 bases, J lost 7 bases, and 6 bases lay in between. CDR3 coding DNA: TGTGCCAGCAGTCGAGAGCAGCCCCAGCATTTT. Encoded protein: CASSREQPQHF.

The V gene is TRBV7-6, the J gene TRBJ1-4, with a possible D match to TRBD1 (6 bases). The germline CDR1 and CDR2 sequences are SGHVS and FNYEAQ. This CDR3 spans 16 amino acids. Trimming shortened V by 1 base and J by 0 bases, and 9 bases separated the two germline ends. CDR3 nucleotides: TGTGCCAGCAGCTTAGGGGGGCGTGCAACTAATGAAAAACTGTTTTTT. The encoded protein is CASSLGGRATNEKLFF.

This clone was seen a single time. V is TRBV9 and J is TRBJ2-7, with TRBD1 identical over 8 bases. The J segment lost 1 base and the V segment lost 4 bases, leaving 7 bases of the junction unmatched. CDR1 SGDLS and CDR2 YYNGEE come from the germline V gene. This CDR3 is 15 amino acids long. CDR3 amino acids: CASSRGGDRSYEQYF. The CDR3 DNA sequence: TGTGCCAGCAGCCGGGGCGGGGACAGGTCCTACGAGCAGTACTTC. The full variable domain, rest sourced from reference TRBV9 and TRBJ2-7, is DSGVTQTPKHLITATGQRVTLRCSPRSGDLSVYWYQQSLDQGLQFLIQYYNGEERAKGNILERFSAQQFPDLHSELNLSSLELGDSALYFCASSRGGDRSYEQYFGPGTRLTVT.

The CDR3 sequence: CASSLRGEWETQYF. The CDR3 nucleotides read TGTGCCAGCAGCTTGCGGGGAGAGTGGGAGACCCAGTACTTC. The chain joins TRBV9 to TRBJ2-5; D perhaps matches TRBD2 (6 bases). V was trimmed by 4 bases and J by 5 bases, leaving 15 bases between them. The CDR3 length is 14 residues. The germline V gene encodes CDR1 SGDLS and CDR2 YYNGEE.

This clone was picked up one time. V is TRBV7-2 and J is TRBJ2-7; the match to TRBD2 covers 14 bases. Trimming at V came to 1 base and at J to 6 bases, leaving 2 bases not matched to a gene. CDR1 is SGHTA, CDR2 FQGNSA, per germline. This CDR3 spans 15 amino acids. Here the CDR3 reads CASSLVGTSGSEQYF. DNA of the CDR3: TGTGCCAGCAGCTTAGTAGGGACTAGCGGGAGCGAGCAGTACTTC.